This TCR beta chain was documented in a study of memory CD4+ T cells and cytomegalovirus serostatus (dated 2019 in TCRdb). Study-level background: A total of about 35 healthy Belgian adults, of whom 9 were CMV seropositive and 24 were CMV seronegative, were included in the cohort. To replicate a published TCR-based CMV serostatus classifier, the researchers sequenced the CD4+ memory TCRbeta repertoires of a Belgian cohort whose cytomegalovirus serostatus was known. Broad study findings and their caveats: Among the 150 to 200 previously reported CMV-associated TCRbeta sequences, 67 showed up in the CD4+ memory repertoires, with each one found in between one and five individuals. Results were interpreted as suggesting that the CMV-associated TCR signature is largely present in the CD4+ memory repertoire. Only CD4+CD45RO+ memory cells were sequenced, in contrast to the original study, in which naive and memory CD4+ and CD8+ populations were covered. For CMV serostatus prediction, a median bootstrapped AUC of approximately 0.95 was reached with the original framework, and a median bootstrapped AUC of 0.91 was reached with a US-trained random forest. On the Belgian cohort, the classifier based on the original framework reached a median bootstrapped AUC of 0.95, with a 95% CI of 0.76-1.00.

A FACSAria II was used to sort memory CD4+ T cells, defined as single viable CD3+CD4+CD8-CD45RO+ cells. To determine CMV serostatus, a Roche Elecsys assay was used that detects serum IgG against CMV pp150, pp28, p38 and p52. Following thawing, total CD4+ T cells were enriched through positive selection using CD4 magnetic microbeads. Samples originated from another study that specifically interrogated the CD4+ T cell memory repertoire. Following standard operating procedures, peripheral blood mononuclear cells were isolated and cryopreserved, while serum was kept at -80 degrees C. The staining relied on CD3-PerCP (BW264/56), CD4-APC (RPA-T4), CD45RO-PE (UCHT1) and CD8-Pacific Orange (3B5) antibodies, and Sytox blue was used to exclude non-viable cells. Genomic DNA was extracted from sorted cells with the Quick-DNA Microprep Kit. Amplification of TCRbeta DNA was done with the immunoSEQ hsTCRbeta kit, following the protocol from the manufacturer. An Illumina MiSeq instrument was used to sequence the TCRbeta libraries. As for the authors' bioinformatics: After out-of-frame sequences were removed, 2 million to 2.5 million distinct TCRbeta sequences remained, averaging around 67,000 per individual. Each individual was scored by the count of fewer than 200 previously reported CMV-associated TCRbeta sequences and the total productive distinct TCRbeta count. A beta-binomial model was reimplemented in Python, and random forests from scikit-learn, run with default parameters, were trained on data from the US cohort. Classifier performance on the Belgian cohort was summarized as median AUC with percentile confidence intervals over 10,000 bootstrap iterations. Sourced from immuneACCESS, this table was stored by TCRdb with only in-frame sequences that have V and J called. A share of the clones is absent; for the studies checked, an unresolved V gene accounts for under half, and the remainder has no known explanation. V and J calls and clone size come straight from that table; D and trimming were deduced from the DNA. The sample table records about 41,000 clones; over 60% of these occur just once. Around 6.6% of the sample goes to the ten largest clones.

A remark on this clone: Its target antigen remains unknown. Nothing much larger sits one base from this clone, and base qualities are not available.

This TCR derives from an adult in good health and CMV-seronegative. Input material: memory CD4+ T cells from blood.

The CDR3 reads CASSVRQGAGETQYF. The DNA sequence follows: TGTGCCAGCAGCGTCCGGCAGGGGGCCGGGGAGACCCAGTACTTC. The V gene is TRBV7-9 and the J gene is TRBJ2-5, with TRBD1 matching 8 junction bases. Germline trimming amounts to 5 bases on V and 5 bases on J, with 10 as the count of junction bases outside the gene matches. In the germline V gene (reference sequence), CDR1 corresponds to SEHNR and CDR2 to FQNEAQ. The CDR3 contains 15 residues, cysteine and phenylalanine counted. The retained sequence is limited to the CDR3, 45 bases, with the frame set at the first base. With the rest looked up from the reference TRBV7-9 and TRBJ2-5 genes rather than sequenced, the full variable domain is DTGVSQNPRHKITKRGQNVTFRCDPISEHNRLYWYRQTLGQGPEFLTYFQNEAQLEKSRLLSDRFSAERPKGSFSTLEIQRTEQGDSAMYLCASSVRQGAGETQYFGPGTRLLVL.